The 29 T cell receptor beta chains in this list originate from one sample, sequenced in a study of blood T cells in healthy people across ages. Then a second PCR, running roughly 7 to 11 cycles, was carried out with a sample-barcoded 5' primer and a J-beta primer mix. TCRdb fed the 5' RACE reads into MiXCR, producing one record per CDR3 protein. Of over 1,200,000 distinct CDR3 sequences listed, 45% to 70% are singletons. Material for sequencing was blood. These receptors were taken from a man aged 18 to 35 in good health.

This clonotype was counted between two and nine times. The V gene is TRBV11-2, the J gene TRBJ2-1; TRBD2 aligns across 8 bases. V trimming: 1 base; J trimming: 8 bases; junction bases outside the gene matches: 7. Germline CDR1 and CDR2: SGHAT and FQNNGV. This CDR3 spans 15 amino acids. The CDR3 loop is CASSLVGTSVDEQFF. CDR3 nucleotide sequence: TGTGCCAGCAGCTTAGTCGGGACTAGTGTTGATGAGCAGTTCTTC.

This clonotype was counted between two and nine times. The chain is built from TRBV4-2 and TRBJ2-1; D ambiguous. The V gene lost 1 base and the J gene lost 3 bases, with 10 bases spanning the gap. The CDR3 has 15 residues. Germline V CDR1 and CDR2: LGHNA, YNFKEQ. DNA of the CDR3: TGTGCCAGCAGCCAAGTTAGGGAAGGCTACAATGAGCAGTTCTTC. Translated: CASSQVREGYNEQFF.

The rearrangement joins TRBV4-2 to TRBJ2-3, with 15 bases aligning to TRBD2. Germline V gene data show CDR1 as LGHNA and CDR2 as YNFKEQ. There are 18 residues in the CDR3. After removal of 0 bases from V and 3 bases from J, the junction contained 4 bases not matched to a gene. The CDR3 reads CASSQEGTSGRTTDTQYF. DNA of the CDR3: TGTGCCAGCAGCCAAGAGGGGACTAGCGGGAGGACAACAGATACGCAGTATTTT.

The CDR3 protein is CASSQVSSGMETQYF. In DNA form, the CDR3 reads TGTGCCAGCAGCCAAGTCTCCAGCGGGATGGAGACCCAGTACTTC. This chain joins TRBV3-1 and TRBJ2-5, with 7 bases lining up with TRBD2. Germline assignment: CDR1 LGHDT and CDR2 YNNKEL (reference sequence). V lost 1 base, J lost 5 bases, and 7 bases stayed unmatched. CDR3 size: 15 residues.

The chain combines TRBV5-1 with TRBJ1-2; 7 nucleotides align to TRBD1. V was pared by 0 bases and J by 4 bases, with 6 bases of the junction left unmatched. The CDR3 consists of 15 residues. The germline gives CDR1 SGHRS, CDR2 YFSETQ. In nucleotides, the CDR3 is TGCGCCAGCAGCTTGGGGGACAGCTCTGGCTATGGCTACACCTTC. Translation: CASSLGDSSGYGYTF. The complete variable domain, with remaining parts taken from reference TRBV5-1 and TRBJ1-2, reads KAGVTQTPRYLIKTRGQQVTLSCSPISGHRSVSWYQQTPGQGLQFLFEYFSETQRNKGNFPGRFSGRQFSNSRSEMNVSTLELGDSALYLCASSLGDSSGYGYTFGSGTRLTVV.

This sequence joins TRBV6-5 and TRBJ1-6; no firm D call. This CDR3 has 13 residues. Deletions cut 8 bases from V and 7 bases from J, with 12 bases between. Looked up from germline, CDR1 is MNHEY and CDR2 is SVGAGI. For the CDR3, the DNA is TGTGCCAGCGGAAGAAAGGAAAATTCACCCCTCCACTTT. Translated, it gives CASGRKENSPLHF.

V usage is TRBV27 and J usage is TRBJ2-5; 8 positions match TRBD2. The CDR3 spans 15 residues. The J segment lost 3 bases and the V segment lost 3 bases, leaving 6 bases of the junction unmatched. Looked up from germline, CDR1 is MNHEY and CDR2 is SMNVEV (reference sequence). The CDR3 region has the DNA TGTGCCAGCAGTTTTGGAGCGGGGGCCAAAGAGACCCAGTACTTC. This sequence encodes CASSFGAGAKETQYF.

CDR3 sequence reads: CASRRTSGAKETQYF. CDR3 coding DNA: TGCGCCAGCAGACGGACTAGCGGGGCAAAAGAGACCCAGTACTTC. This chain joins TRBV5-1 and TRBJ2-5, with 12 nucleotides matching TRBD2. V trimming: 5 bases; J trimming: 3 bases; junction bases outside the gene matches: 5. The CDR3 spans 15 residues. Looked up from germline, CDR1 is SGHRS and CDR2 is YFSETQ.

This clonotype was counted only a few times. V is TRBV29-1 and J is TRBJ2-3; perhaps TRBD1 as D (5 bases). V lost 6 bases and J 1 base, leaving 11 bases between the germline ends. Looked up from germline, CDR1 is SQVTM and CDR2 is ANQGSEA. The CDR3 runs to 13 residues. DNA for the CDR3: TGCAGCGTACAGGACCGGGGCACAGATACGCAGTATTTT. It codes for CSVQDRGTDTQYF.

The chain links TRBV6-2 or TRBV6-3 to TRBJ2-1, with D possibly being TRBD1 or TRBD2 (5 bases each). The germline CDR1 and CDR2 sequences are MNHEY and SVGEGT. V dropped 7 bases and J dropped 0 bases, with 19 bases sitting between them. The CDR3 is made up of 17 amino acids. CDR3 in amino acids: CASTNGALLLSYNEQFF. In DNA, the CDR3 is TGTGCCAGCACCAACGGGGCACTCCTCCTCTCCTACAATGAGCAGTTCTTC.

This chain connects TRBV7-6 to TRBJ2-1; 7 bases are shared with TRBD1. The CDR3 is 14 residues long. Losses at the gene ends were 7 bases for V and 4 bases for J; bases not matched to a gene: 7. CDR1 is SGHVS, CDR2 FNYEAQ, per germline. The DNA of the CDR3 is TGTGCCAGCACCGTAGGGGGACAGTACAATGAGCAGTTCTTC. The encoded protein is CASTVGGQYNEQFF.

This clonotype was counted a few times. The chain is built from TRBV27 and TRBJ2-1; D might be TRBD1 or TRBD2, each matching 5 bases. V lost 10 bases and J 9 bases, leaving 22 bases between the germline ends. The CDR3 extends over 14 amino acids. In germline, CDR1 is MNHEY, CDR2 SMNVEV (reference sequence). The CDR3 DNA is TGTGCCACCACGGGGCATCCCGTAGTCGGTGAGCAGTTCTTC. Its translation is CATTGHPVVGEQFF.

CDR3 loop: CASSLSLAGGGTDEQFF. The CDR3 DNA sequence: TGCGCCAGCAGCTTGAGTCTAGCGGGAGGGGGTACCGATGAGCAGTTCTTC. V usage is TRBV5-1 and J usage is TRBJ2-1, with 12 bases identical to TRBD2. Trimming removed 1 base from V and 8 bases from J; junction bases left unmatched: 10. CDR1 and CDR2 (germline): SGHRS, YFSETQ. This CDR3 spans 17 amino acids.

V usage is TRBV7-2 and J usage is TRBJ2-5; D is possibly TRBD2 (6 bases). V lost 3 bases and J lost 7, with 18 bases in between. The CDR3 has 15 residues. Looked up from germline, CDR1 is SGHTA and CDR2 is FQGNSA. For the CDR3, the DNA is TGTGCCAGCAGCTTTCTTCCAAGGCTGGGGGGGACCCAGTACTTC. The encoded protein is CASSFLPRLGGTQYF.

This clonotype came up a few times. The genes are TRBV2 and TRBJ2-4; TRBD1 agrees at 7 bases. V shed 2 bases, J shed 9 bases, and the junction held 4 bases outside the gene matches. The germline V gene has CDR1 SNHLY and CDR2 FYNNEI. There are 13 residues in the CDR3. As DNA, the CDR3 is TGTGCCAGCAGTGAACCAGGGGGAAGCATTCAGTACTTC. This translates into CASSEPGGSIQYF.

The CDR3 region has the DNA TGTGCCAGCAGCCAGATAGTATCGGAGCCTGGAAACACCATATATTTT. This encodes CASSQIVSEPGNTIYF. J is TRBJ1-3 and V is TRBV3-1, with unresolved D. This CDR3 region has 16 residues. Trimming stripped 3 bases from V and 2 bases from J, with 14 bases between. Germline V gene data show CDR1 as LGHDT and CDR2 as YNNKEL (reference sequence).

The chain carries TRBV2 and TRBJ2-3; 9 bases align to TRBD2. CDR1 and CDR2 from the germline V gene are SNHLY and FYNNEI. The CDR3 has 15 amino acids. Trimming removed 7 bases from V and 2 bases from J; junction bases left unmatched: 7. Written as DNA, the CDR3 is TGTGCCAGCATCCCTGGACTAGCGATCACAGATACGCAGTATTTT. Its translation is CASIPGLAITDTQYF.

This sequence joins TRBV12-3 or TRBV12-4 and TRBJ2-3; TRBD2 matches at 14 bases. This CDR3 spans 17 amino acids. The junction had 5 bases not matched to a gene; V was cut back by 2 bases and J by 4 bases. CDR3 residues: CASSLMGLAGVADTQYF. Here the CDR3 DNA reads TGTGCCAGCAGTTTAATGGGACTAGCGGGAGTGGCAGATACGCAGTATTTT.

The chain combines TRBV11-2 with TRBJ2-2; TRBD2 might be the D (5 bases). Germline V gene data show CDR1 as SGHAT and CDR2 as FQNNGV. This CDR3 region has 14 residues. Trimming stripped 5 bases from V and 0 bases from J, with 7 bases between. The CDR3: CASSTTTNTGELFF. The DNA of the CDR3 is TGTGCCAGCAGCACGACTACGAACACCGGGGAGCTGTTTTTT.

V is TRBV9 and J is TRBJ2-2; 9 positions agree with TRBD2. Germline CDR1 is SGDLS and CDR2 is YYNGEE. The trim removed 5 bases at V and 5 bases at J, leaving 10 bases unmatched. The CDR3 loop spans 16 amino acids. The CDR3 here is CASRNIAGDRTGELFF. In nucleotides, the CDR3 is TGTGCCAGCAGGAATATAGCGGGAGATAGGACCGGGGAGCTGTTTTTT.

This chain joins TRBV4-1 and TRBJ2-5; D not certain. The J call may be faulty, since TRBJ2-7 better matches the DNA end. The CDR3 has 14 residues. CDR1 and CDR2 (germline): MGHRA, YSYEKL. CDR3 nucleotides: TGCGCCAGCAGCCAAGATTGGAGCAGGAACGAGCAGTACTTC. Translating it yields CASSQDWSRNEQYF.

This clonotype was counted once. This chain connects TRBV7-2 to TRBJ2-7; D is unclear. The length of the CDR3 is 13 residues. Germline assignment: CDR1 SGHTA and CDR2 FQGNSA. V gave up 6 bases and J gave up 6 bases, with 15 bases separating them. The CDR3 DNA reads TGTGCCAGCAGACCAAGGATGGGTTTCGAGCAGTACTTC. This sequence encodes CASRPRMGFEQYF.

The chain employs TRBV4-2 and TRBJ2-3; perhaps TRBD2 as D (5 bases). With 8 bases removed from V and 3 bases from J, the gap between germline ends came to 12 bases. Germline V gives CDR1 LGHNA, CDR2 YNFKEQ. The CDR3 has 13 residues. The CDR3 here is CASGTRMTDTQYF. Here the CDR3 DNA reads TGTGCCAGCGGTACTAGGATGACAGATACGCAGTATTTT.

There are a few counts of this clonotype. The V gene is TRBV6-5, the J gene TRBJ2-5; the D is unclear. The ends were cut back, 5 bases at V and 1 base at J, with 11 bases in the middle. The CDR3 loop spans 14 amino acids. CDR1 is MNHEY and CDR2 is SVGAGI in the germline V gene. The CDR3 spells CASSPGEIQETQYF. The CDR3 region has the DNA TGTGCCAGCAGTCCCGGTGAGATCCAAGAGACCCAGTACTTC.

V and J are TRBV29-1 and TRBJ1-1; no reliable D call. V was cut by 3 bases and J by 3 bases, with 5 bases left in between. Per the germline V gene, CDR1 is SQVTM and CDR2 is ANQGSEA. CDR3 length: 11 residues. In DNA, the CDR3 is TGCAGCGTTGAGGATTACACTGAAGCTTTCTTT. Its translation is CSVEDYTEAFF.

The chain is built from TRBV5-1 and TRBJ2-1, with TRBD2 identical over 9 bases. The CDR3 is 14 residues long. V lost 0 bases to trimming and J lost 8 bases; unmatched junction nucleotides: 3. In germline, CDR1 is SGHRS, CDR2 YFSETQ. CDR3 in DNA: TGCGCCAGCAGCTTGGGACTAGCGGCCGATGAGCAGTTCTTC. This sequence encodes CASSLGLAADEQFF.

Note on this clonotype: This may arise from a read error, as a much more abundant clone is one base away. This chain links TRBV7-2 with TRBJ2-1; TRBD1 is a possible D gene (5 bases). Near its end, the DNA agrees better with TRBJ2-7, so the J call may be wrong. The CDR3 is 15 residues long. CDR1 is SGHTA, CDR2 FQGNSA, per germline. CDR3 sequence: CASSLAGPLYNEQYF. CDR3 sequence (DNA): TGTGCCAGCAGCTTAGCGGGGCCACTTTACAATGAGCAGTACTTC.

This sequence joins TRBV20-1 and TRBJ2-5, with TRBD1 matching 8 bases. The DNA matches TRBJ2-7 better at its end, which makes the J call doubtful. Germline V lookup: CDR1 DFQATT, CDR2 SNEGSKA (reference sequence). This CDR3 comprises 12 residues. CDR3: CSARGPGGEQYF. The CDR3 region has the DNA TGCAGTGCCAGGGGGCCGGGTGGCGAGCAGTACTTC.

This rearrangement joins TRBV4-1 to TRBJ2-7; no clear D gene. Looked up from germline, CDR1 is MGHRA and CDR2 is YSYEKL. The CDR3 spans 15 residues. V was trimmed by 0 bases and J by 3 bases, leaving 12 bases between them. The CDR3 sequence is CASSQEDVGFYEQYF. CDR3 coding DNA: TGCGCCAGCAGCCAAGAGGACGTTGGCTTCTACGAGCAGTACTTC.